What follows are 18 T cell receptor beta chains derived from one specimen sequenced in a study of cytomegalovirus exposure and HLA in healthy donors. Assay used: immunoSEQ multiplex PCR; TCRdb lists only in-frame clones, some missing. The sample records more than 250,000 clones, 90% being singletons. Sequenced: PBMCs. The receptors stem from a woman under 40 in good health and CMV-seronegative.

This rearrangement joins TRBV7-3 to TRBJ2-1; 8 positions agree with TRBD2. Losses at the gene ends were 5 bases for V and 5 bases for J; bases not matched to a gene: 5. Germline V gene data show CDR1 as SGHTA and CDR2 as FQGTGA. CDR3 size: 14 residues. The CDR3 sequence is CASSRSGGNNEQFF. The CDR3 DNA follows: TGTGCCAGCAGCCGGAGCGGGGGTAACAATGAGCAGTTCTTC.

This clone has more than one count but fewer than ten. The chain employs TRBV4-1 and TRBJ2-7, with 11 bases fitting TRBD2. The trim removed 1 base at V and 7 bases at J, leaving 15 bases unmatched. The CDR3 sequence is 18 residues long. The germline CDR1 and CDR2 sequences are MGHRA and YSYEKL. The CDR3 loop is CASSQVVLAGASSLEQYF. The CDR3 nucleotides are TGCGCCAGCAGCCAAGTGGTACTAGCGGGGGCCAGCTCCTTGGAGCAGTACTTC.

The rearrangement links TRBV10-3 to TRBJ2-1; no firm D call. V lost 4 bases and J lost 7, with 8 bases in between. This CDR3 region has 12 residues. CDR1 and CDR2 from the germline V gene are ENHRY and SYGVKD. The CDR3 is CAISGTENEQFF. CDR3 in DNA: TGTGCCATCAGTGGAACTGAGAATGAGCAGTTCTTC.

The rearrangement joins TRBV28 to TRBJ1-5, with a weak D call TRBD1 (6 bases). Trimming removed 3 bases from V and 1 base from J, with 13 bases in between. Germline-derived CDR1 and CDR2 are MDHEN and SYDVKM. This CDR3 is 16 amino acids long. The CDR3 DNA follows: TGTGCCAGCAGTTTCGGGGGGGGCGCGAGCAATCAGCCCCAGCATTTT. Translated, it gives CASSFGGGASNQPQHF.

The DNA of the CDR3 is TGTGCCAGCATGGGTAAACAGGGGCGCAATCAGCCCCAGCATTTT. This translates into CASMGKQGRNQPQHF. J is TRBJ1-5 and V is TRBV6-5, with 7 bases that match TRBD1. Trimming at V came to 7 bases and at J to 2 bases, leaving 8 bases not matched to a gene. Germline values: CDR1 MNHEY, CDR2 SVGAGI. The CDR3 totals 15 residues.

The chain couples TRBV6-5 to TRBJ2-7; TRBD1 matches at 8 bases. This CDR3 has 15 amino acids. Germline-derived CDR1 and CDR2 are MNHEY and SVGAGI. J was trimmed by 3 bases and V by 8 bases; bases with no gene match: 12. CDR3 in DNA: TGTGCCAGCGGGGGCGGTGGGACAGGAAGCTACGAGCAGTACTTC. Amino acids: CASGGGGTGSYEQYF.

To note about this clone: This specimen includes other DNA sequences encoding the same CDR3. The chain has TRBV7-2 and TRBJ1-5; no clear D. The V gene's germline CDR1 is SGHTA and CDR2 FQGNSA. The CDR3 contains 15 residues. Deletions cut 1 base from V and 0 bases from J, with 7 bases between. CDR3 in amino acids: CASSLVGYSNQPQHF. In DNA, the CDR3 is TGTGCCAGCAGCTTAGTGGGGTATAGCAATCAGCCCCAGCATTTT.

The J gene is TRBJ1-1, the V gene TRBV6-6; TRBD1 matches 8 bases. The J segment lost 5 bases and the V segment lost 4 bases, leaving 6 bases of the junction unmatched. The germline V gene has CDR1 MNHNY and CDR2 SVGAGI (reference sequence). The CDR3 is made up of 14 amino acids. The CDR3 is CASSLKQGGTEAFF. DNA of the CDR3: TGTGCCAGCAGTTTAAAACAGGGGGGGACTGAAGCTTTCTTT.

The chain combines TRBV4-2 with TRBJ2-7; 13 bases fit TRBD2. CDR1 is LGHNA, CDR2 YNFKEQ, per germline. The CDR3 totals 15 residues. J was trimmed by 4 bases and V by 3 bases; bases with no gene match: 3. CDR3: CASSQGLAGTYEQYF. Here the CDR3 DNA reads TGTGCCAGCAGCCAGGGACTAGCGGGAACTTACGAGCAGTACTTC.

The CDR3 DNA reads TGTGCCAGCAGCCATTACTACGAGCAGTACTTC. Translation gives CASSHYYEQYF. V usage is TRBV7-9 and J usage is TRBJ2-7; D gene ambiguous. V gave up 5 bases and J gave up 3 bases, with 5 bases separating them. Germline V gene lookup returns CDR1 SEHNR and CDR2 FQNEAQ (reference sequence). The length of the CDR3 is 11 residues.

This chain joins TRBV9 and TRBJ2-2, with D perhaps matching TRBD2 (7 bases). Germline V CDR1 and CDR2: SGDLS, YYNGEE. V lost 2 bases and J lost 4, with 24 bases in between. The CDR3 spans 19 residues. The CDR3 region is CASSVGGRPTQGTTGELFF. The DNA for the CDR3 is TGTGCCAGCAGCGTCGGGGGGCGGCCTACCCAGGGGACCACCGGGGAGCTGTTTTTT. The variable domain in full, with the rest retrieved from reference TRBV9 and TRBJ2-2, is DSGVTQTPKHLITATGQRVTLRCSPRSGDLSVYWYQQSLDQGLQFLIQYYNGEERAKGNILERFSAQQFPDLHSELNLSSLELGDSALYFCASSVGGRPTQGTTGELFFGEGSRLTVL.

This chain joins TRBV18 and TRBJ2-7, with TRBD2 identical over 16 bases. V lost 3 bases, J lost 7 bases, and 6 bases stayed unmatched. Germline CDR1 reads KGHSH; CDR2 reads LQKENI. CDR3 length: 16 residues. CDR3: CASSPGTSGRAEEQYF. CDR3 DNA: TGTGCCAGCTCACCGGGGACTAGCGGGAGGGCCGAGGAGCAGTACTTC. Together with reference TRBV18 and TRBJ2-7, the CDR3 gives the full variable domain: NAGVMQNPRHLVRRRGQEARLRCSPMKGHSHVYWYRQLPEEGLKFMVYLQKENIIDESGMPKERFSAEFPKEGPSILRIQQVVRGDSAAYFCASSPGTSGRAEEQYFGPGTRLTVT.

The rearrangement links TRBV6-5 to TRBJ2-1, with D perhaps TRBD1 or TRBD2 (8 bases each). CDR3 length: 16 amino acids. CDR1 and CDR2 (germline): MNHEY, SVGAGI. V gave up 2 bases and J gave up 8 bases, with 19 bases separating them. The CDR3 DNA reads TGTGCCAGCAGTTACACCACTAGCGGACAGGGCCATGAGCAGTTCTTC. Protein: CASSYTTSGQGHEQFF.

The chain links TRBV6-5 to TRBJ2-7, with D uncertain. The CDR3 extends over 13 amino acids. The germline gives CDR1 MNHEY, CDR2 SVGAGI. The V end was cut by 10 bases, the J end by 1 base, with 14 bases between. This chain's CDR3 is CATAVGPSYEQYF. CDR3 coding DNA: TGTGCCACGGCAGTAGGTCCTTCCTACGAGCAGTACTTC.

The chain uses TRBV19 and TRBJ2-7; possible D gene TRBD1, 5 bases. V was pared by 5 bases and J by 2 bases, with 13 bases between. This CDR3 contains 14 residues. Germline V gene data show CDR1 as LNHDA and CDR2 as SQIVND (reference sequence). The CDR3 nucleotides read TGTGCCAGTAGTTCAGGGATGCGTCCCTACGAGCAGTACTTC. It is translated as CASSSGMRPYEQYF.

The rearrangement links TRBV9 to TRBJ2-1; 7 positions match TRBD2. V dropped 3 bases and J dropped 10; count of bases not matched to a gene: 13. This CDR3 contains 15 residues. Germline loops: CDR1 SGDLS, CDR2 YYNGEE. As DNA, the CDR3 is TGTGCCAGCAGCGCCGTCGGGCGGGGGTCCGGGGAGCAGTTCTTC. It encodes CASSAVGRGSGEQFF.

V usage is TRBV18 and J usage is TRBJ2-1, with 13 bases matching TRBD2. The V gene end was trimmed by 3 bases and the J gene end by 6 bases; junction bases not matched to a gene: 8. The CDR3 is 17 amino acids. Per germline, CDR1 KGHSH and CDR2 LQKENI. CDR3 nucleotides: TGTGCCAGCTCACCTCGGACTAGCGGGAGTTTGGTCAATGAGCAGTTCTTC. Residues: CASSPRTSGSLVNEQFF. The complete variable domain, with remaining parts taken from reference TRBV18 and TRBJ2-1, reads NAGVMQNPRHLVRRRGQEARLRCSPMKGHSHVYWYRQLPEEGLKFMVYLQKENIIDESGMPKERFSAEFPKEGPSILRIQQVVRGDSAAYFCASSPRTSGSLVNEQFFGPGTRLTVL.

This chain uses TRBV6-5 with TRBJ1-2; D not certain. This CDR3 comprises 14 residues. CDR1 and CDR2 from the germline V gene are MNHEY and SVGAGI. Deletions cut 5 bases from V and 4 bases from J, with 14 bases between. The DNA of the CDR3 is TGTGCCAGCAGTAAACTGGACGAGGGCTATGGCTACACCTTC. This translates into CASSKLDEGYGYTF.